This TCR beta chain emerged from a study of cytomegalovirus exposure and HLA in healthy donors. Looked up from germline, CDR1 is MNHNS and CDR2 is SASEGT. This CDR3 has 17 residues. V lost 2 bases and J 4 bases, leaving 20 bases between the germline ends. Primers: 60 Vbeta forward and 13 Jbeta reverse. Clones were read by immunoSEQ multiplex PCR, and TCRdb kept only the in-frame ones, dropping some. Seen here are around 130,000 clones, around 72% observed once, and the top ten hold roughly 1.8%. The sample comprised PBMCs. This chain links TRBV6-1 with TRBJ1-2; possible D gene TRBD1, 6 bases. The source is a woman in her 40s in good health and CMV-seronegative. CDR3: CASSENHRGQPTYGYTF. The CDR3 coding sequence is TGTGCCAGCAGTGAAAATCACCGTGGACAGCCCACCTATGGCTACACCTTC.